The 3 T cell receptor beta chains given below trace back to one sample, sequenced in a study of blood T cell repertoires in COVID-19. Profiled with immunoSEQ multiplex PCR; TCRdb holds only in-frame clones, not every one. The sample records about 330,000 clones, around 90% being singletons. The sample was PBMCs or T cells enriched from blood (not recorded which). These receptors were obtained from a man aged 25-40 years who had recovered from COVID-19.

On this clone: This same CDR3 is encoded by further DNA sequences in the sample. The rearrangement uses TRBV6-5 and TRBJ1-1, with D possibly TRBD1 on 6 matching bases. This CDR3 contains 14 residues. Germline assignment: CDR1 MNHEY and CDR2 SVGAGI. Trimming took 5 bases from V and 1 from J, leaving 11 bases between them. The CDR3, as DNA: TGTGCCAGCAGTCAACAGGGTGGGAACACTGAAGCTTTCTTT. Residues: CASSQQGGNTEAFF.

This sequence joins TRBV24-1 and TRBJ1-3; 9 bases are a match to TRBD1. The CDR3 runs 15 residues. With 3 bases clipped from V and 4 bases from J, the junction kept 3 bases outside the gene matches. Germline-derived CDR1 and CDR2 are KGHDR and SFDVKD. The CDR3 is CATSDPGTGGNTIYF. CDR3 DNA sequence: TGTGCCACCAGTGATCCCGGGACAGGGGGAAACACCATATATTTT.

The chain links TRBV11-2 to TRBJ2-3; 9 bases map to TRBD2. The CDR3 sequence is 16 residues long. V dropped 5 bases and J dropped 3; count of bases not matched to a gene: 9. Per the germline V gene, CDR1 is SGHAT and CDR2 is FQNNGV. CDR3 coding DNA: TGTGCCAGCAGCCCCGTGGCGGGGGGGATAACAGATACGCAGTATTTT. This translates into CASSPVAGGITDTQYF.